Each of the 17 T cell receptor beta chains below was sequenced from the same sample in a study of blood T cell repertoires in COVID-19. Assay: immunoSEQ multiplex PCR; the TCRdb copy retains only in-frame clones and omits some. The table has 200,000 to 250,000 clones, 70% to 90% seen once. Sequencing was carried out using peripheral blood. These TCRs come from a man aged 25 to 40 with COVID-19, enrolled during active disease.

The chain combines TRBV5-4 with TRBJ1-2, with 7 bases lining up with TRBD1. Germline trimming cut 3 bases from V and 4 bases from J; bases unmatched to any gene: 9. This CDR3 has 15 amino acids. Germline V gives CDR1 SGHNT, CDR2 YYREEE (reference sequence). The CDR3 bases are TGTGCCAGCAGCTCCGAATTTCAGGGGGGCTATGGCTACACCTTC. Amino acid sequence: CASSSEFQGGYGYTF.

This chain connects TRBV18 to TRBJ1-1; no firm D call. V dropped 2 bases and J dropped 0 bases, with 7 bases sitting between them. Germline V gene sequence: CDR1 KGHSH, CDR2 LQKENI. The CDR3 has 14 residues. The CDR3 region has the DNA TGTGCCAGCTCACCAGTCCGAGTGAACACTGAAGCTTTCTTT. Protein: CASSPVRVNTEAFF.

The J gene is TRBJ1-3, the V gene TRBV4-2; TRBD1 might be the D (5 bases). Germline V gives CDR1 LGHNA, CDR2 YNFKEQ. CDR3 size: 16 residues. The V end was cut by 4 bases, the J end by 0 bases, with 13 bases between. The CDR3 coding sequence is TGTGCCAGCAGCCGCCCAGACAGTTACTCTGGAAACACCATATATTTT. It translates to CASSRPDSYSGNTIYF.

The genes are TRBV28 and TRBJ1-5; D gene unclear. V lost 3 bases, J lost 1 base, and 13 bases lay in between. Germline lookup yields CDR1 MDHEN and CDR2 SYDVKM. This CDR3 region has 16 residues. Written as DNA, the CDR3 is TGTGCCAGCAGTTTTATACGGGGTGTGAGCAATCAGCCCCAGCATTTT. Translation gives CASSFIRGVSNQPQHF.

This sequence joins TRBV25-1 and TRBJ1-6, with D unresolved. V was clipped by 7 bases and J by 6 bases, with 10 bases between them. The CDR3 sequence is 13 residues long. The germline V gene has CDR1 MGHDK and CDR2 SYGVNS. CDR3 amino acids: CASKQVGNSPLHF. CDR3 nucleotides: TGTGCCAGCAAGCAGGTCGGTAATTCACCCCTCCACTTT.

The chain recombines TRBV6-6 with TRBJ1-2; 9 nucleotides match TRBD1. Germline lookup yields CDR1 MNHNY and CDR2 SVGAGI (reference sequence). The ends lost 4 bases at V and 4 bases at J; junction bases unmatched: 1. The length of the CDR3 is 13 residues. The CDR3 spells CASSLDRGYGYTF. CDR3 DNA sequence: TGTGCCAGCAGTTTGGACAGGGGCTATGGCTACACCTTC.

V and J are TRBV6-6 and TRBJ2-5; TRBD2 aligns across 13 bases. Trimming took 4 bases from V and 4 from J; bases not matched to a gene: 6. This CDR3 region has 16 residues. Germline CDR1 reads MNHNY; CDR2 reads SVGAGI (reference sequence). The CDR3 is CASSLRTSGRGETQYF. In DNA form, the CDR3 reads TGTGCCAGCAGTTTACGCACTAGCGGGAGGGGAGAGACCCAGTACTTC.

This chain joins TRBV10-3 and TRBJ2-3; tentatively, D is TRBD2 (5 bases). Germline V gene lookup returns CDR1 ENHRY and CDR2 SYGVKD. The CDR3 contains 14 residues. The V and J ends lost 11 bases and 3 bases respectively, with 18 bases between them. The CDR3, as DNA: TGTGCCCACGGAGAGGGAGCTATTACAGATACGCAGTATTTT. Its protein is CAHGEGAITDTQYF.

This chain links TRBV18 with TRBJ2-7; 9 nucleotides agree with TRBD2. From germline, CDR1 is KGHSH and CDR2 LQKENI. With V trimmed by 4 bases and J by 2 bases, 6 bases remained unmatched. CDR3 size: 15 residues. CDR3: CASSLNSGSAYEQYF. CDR3 DNA: TGTGCCAGCTCACTGAATAGCGGGAGCGCCTACGAGCAGTACTTC.

This clone appeared once. The rearrangement joins TRBV9 to TRBJ2-7, with D possibly TRBD1 on 5 matching bases. The germline gives CDR1 SGDLS, CDR2 YYNGEE. The CDR3 totals 12 residues. V lost 3 bases, J lost 6 bases, and 10 bases lay in between. The CDR3 region is CASSASGPEQYF. The DNA for the CDR3 is TGTGCCAGCAGCGCTTCAGGGCCCGAGCAGTACTTC. Looking up the rest from reference TRBV9 and TRBJ2-7 gives the full variable domain: DSGVTQTPKHLITATGQRVTLRCSPRSGDLSVYWYQQSLDQGLQFLIQYYNGEERAKGNILERFSAQQFPDLHSELNLSSLELGDSALYFCASSASGPEQYFGPGTRLTVT.

The genes are TRBV7-9 and TRBJ2-1; 10 nucleotides line up with TRBD1. Germline V CDR1 and CDR2: SEHNR, FQNEAQ (reference sequence). Trimming removed 7 bases from V and 8 bases from J; junction bases left unmatched: 11. This CDR3 is built from 15 residues. CDR3 in amino acids: CASNMPGQGIDEQFF. In nucleotides, the CDR3 is TGTGCCAGCAACATGCCGGGACAGGGGATCGATGAGCAGTTCTTC.

The chain employs TRBV10-3 and TRBJ2-7; 9 bases align to TRBD2. V shed 6 bases, J shed 3 bases, and the junction held 6 bases outside the gene matches. Germline CDR1 ENHRY, CDR2 SYGVKD. The CDR3 spans 14 residues. CDR3 residues: CAIRRTSAFYEQYF. The CDR3 nucleotides are TGTGCCATCAGGCGGACTAGCGCATTCTACGAGCAGTACTTC.

The chain employs TRBV19 and TRBJ1-2; D is ambiguous. The germline gives CDR1 LNHDA, CDR2 SQIVND (reference sequence). The V gene lost 4 bases and the J gene lost 6 bases, with 15 bases spanning the gap. The CDR3 loop spans 14 amino acids. CDR3 coding DNA: TGTGCCAGTAGTACTCAGGTTAGCGGGCATGGCTACACCTTC. It codes for CASSTQVSGHGYTF.

The rearrangement joins TRBV4-1 to TRBJ2-1, with 7 bases aligning to TRBD1. The trim removed 1 base at V and 9 bases at J, leaving 12 bases unmatched. This CDR3 is 16 amino acids long. Looked up from germline, CDR1 is MGHRA and CDR2 is YSYEKL. The CDR3 protein is CASSQVVIKGAGEQFF. CDR3 sequence (DNA): TGCGCCAGCAGCCAAGTTGTTATAAAGGGGGCAGGTGAGCAGTTCTTC.

The chain uses TRBV29-1 and TRBJ1-2; tentative D call: TRBD1 (5 bases). The CDR3 spans 13 residues. V was shortened by 3 bases and J by 2 bases, with 10 bases between the two germline ends. Germline V gene lookup returns CDR1 SQVTM and CDR2 ANQGSEA. This CDR3 reads CSVERGSNYGYTF. The CDR3 DNA reads TGCAGCGTTGAGCGGGGCTCGAACTATGGCTACACCTTC.

V usage is TRBV25-1 and J usage is TRBJ2-1; possibly TRBD1 for D (6 bases). Germline CDR1 and CDR2: MGHDK and SYGVNS. The V gene lost 8 bases and the J gene lost 4 bases, with 9 bases spanning the gap. This CDR3 has 12 residues. The CDR3 protein is CASADRYNEQFF. CDR3 coding DNA: TGTGCCAGCGCGGACAGATACAATGAGCAGTTCTTC.

This clone was recorded only once. The CDR3 bases are TGCGCCAGCATTCACACACACTCGGGACTAGCGGGGGCCTACGAGCAGTACTTC. Translated, it gives CASIHTHSGLAGAYEQYF. The gene calls are TRBV23-1 and TRBJ2-7; 14 bases match TRBD2. TRBV23-1 is marked as an open reading frame, function uncertain. J gave up 2 bases and V 7 bases, and 13 bases lay outside the gene matches. This CDR3 region has 18 residues.